This entry lists 11 T cell receptor beta chains sequenced from one sample in a study of T cells in tuberculosis. Thawed, overnight-rested PBMC were stained with GMM-loaded CD1B tetramer, viability dye and anti-CD3, then sorted. CD1B tetramers were loaded with Rhodococcus equi-derived C32 glucose monomycolate. Libraries were prepared by immunoSEQ multiplex PCR; TCRdb keeps only in-frame clonotypes and omits some of them. The sample holds roughly 61,000 clones, roughly 88% seen once. The sample taken for sequencing was CD1b-GMM tetramer-negative cells sorted from PBMCs. The receptor set was obtained from an adult woman with latent tuberculosis.

The chain employs TRBV7-9 and TRBJ1-2, with 7 bases matching TRBD1. CDR1 is SEHNR and CDR2 is FQNEAQ in the germline V gene (reference sequence). V was pared by 1 base and J by 6 bases, with 11 bases of the junction left unmatched. The CDR3 extends over 16 amino acids. CDR3: CASSLDPMTGSHGYTF. Here the CDR3 DNA reads TGTGCCAGCAGCTTAGATCCCATGACAGGGTCCCATGGCTACACCTTC.

V usage is TRBV12-5 and J usage is TRBJ2-5; D gene ambiguous. V lost 7 bases and J 3 bases, leaving 9 bases between the germline ends. The CDR3 has 12 residues. Germline CDR1 is LGHNT and CDR2 is FRNRAP. In nucleotides, the CDR3 is TGTGCTAGTGCCTATGTGGAAGAGACCCAGTACTTC. It is translated as CASAYVEETQYF.

This clone was counted between two and nine times. The chain has TRBV7-2 and TRBJ2-2; 11 bases are shared with TRBD2. CDR3 size: 17 residues. Germline CDR1 and CDR2: SGHTA and FQGNSA. After removal of 1 base from V and 3 bases from J, the junction contained 4 bases not matched to a gene. The DNA for the CDR3 is TGTGCCAGCAGCTTAGGTAGCGGGAGGGCCTACACCGGGGAGCTGTTTTTT. This translates into CASSLGSGRAYTGELFF.

V gene TRBV21-1 combines with J gene TRBJ1-2; the tabulated D call, TRBD1, remains unverified against the DNA. TRBV21-1 is deemed a pseudogene. The CDR3 is made up of 16 amino acids. In DNA, the CDR3 is TGTGCCAGCAGCAAAAAGGACAGGGCAACCTTCTATGGCTACACCTTC. It encodes CASSKKDRATFYGYTF.

This clone was counted only a few times. The chain carries TRBV9 and TRBJ1-1; 8 positions agree with TRBD1. Looked up from germline, CDR1 is SGDLS and CDR2 is YYNGEE. V gave up 2 bases and J gave up 4 bases; unmatched junction bases: 10. CDR3 length equals 16 residues. In DNA, the CDR3 is TGTGCCAGCAGCGTCTCAGGGGGCGTGTCGGGCACTGAAGCTTTCTTT. Its translation: CASSVSGGVSGTEAFF.

The chain has TRBV19 and TRBJ2-1, with 8 bases matching TRBD2. With V trimmed by 0 bases and J by 7 bases, 11 bases remained unmatched. The CDR3 spans 17 residues. The V gene's germline CDR1 is LNHDA and CDR2 SQIVND (reference sequence). CDR3 region: CASSIDPGTRALNEQFF. CDR3 DNA: TGTGCCAGTAGTATAGATCCCGGGACTAGGGCACTAAATGAGCAGTTCTTC. The full variable domain, its missing parts supplied by reference TRBV19 and TRBJ2-1, is DGGITQSPKYLFRKEGQNVTLSCEQNLNHDAMYWYRQDPGQGLRLIYYSQIVNDFQKGDIAEGYSVSREKKESFPLTVTSAQKNPTAFYLCASSIDPGTRALNEQFFGPGTRLTVL.

This chain joins TRBV19 and TRBJ1-2, with TRBD1 matching 9 bases. Trimming removed 8 bases from V and 3 bases from J; junction bases left unmatched: 16. This CDR3 contains 17 residues. Germline-derived CDR1 and CDR2 are LNHDA and SQIVND (reference sequence). CDR3: CASSQDRGGVLHYGYTF. The DNA for the CDR3 is TGTGCCAGTTCACAGGACAGGGGAGGGGTACTTCACTATGGCTACACCTTC.

The V gene is TRBV4-3, the J gene TRBJ2-5; the D gene is possibly TRBD2 (5 bases). The assigned J gene may be wrong: the sequence end matches TRBJ2-7 better. Germline values: CDR1 LGHNA, CDR2 YSLEER. The CDR3 sequence is 15 residues long. The CDR3 sequence: CASSQRRQGSYEQYF. CDR3 coding DNA: TGCGCCAGCAGCCAGCGACGACAAGGGAGCTACGAGCAGTACTTC.

The rearrangement links TRBV7-9 to TRBJ1-2; D is uncertain. This CDR3 contains 14 residues. Trimming stripped 1 base from V and 10 bases from J, with 16 bases between. The germline V gene encodes CDR1 SEHNR and CDR2 FQNEAQ (reference sequence). CDR3 amino acids: CASSLEGFLWAYTF. CDR3 nucleotide sequence: TGTGCCAGCAGCTTAGAAGGTTTTTTATGGGCCTACACCTTC.

The chain recombines TRBV6-5 with TRBJ1-2, with a tentative D call TRBD1 (6 bases). The CDR3 covers 12 residues. V dropped 11 bases and J dropped 6 bases, with 16 bases sitting between them. The germline gives CDR1 MNHEY, CDR2 SVGAGI. The CDR3 here is CAGWGRGDGYTF. CDR3 bases: TGTGCCGGCTGGGGCAGGGGTGATGGCTACACCTTC.

This clone was recorded once. The chain employs TRBV4-2 and TRBJ2-5; maybe TRBD2 (6 bases). Looked up from germline, CDR1 is LGHNA and CDR2 is YNFKEQ. The CDR3 contains 15 residues. Trimming shortened V by 0 bases and J by 5 bases, and 13 bases separated the two germline ends. The CDR3 sequence is CASSQEGLTMETQYF. The CDR3 DNA reads TGTGCCAGCAGCCAAGAGGGACTCACCATGGAGACCCAGTACTTC.